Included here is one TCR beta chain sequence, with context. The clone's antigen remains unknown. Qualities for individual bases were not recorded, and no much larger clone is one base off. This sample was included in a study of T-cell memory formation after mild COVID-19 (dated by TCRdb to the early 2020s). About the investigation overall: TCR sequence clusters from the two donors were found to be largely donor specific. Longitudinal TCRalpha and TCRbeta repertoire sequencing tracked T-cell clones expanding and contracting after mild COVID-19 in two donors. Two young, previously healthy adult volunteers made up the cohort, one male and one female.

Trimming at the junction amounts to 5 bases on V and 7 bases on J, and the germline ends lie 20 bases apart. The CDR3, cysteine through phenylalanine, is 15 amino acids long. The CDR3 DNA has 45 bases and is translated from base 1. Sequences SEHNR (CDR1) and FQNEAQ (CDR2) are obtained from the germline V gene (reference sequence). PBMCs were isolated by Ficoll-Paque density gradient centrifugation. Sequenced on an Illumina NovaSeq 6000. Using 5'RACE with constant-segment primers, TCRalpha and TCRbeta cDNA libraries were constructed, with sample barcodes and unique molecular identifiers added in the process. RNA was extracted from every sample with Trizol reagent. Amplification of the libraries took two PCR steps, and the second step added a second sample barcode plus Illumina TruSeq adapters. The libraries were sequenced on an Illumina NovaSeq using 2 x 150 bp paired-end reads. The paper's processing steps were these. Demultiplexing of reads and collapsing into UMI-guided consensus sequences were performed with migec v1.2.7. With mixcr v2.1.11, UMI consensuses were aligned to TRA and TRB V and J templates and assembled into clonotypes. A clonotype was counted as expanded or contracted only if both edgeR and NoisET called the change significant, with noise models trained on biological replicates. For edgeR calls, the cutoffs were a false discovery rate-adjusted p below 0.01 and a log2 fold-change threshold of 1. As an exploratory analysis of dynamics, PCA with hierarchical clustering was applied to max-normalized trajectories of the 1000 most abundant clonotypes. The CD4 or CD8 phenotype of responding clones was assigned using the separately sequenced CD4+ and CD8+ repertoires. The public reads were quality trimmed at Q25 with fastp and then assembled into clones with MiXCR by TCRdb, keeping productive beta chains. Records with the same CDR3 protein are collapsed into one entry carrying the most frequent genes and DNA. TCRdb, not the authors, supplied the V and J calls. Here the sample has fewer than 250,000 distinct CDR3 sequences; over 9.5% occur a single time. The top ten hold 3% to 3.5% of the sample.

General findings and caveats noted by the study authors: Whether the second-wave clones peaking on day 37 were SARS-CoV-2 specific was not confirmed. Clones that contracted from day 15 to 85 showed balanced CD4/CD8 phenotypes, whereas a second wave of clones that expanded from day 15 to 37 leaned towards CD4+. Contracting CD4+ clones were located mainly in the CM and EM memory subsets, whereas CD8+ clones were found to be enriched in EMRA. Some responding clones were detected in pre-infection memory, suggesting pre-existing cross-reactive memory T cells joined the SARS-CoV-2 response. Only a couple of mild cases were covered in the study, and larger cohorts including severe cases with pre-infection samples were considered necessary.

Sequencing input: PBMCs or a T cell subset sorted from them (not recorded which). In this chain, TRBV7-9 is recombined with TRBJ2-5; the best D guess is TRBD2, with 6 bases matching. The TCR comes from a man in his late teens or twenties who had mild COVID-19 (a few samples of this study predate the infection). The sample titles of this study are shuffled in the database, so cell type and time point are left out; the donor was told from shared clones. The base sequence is TGTGCCAGCAGCCCCGGTATAGCGGAGGTGGGGACCCAGTACTTC. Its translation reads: CASSPGIAEVGTQYF.